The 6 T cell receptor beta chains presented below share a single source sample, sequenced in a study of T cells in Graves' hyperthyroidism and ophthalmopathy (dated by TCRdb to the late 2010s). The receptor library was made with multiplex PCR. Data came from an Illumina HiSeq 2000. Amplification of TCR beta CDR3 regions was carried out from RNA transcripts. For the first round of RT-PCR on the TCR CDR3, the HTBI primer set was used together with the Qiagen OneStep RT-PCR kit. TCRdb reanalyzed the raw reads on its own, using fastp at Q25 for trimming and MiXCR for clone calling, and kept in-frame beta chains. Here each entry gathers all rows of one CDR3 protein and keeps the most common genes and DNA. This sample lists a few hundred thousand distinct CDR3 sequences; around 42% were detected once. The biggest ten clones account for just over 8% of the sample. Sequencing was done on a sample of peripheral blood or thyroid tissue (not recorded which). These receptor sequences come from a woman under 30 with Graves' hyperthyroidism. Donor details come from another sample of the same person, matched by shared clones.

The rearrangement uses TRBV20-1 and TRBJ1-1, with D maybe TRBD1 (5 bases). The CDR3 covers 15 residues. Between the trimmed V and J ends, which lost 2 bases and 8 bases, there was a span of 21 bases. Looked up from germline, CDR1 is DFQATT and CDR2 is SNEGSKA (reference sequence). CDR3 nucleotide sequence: TGCAGTGCTAGACCCCTCTCCACAGGAAACGGCGAAGCTTTCTTT. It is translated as CSARPLSTGNGEAFF.

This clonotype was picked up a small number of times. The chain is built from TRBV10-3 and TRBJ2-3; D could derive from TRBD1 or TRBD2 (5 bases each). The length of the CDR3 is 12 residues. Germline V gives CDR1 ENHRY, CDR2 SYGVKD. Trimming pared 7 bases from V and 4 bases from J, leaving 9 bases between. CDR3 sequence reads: CAIMQGADTQYF. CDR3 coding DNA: TGTGCCATCATGCAGGGAGCAGATACGCAGTATTTT.

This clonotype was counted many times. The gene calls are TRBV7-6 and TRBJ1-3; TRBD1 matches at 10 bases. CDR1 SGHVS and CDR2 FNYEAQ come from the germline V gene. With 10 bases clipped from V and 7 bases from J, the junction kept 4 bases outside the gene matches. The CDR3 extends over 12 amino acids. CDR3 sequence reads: CATLDRGNTIYF. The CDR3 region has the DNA TGTGCCACACTGGACAGGGGGAACACCATATATTTT.

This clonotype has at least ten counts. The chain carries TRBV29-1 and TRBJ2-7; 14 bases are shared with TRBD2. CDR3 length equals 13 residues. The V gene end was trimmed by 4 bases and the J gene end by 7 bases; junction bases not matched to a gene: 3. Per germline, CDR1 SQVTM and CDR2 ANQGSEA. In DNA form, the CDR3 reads TGCAGCGTTGGACTAGCGGGAGGGTTAGAGCAGTACTTC. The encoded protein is CSVGLAGGLEQYF.

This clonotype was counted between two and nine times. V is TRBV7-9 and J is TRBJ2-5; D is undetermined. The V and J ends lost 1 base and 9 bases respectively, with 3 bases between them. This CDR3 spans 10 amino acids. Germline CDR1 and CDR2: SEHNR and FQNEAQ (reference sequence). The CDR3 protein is CASSLGPQYF. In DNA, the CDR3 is TGTGCCAGCAGCTTAGGTCCCCAGTACTTC.

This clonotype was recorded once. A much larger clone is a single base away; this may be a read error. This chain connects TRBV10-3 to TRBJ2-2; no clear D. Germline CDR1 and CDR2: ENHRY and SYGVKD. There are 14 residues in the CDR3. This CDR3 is CAVSDQWNTGELFF. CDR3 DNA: TGTGCCGTCAGTGACCAATGGAACACCGGGGAGCTGTTTTTT.